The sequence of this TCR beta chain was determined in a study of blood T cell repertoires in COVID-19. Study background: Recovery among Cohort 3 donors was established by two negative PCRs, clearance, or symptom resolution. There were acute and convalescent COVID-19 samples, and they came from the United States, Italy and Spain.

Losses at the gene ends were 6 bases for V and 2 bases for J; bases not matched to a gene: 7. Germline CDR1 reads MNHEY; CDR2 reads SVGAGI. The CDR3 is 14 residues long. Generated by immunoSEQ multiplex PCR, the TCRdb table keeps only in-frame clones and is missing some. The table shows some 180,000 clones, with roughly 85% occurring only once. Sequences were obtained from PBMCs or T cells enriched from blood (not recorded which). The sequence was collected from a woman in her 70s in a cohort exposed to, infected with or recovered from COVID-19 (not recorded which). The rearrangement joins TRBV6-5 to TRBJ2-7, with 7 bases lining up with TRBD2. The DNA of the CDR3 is TGTGCCAGCAGGAGGGGAGGGAGCCCCTACGAGCAGTACTTC. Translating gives CASRRGGSPYEQYF.